Here is one T cell receptor beta chain with its context. CDR1 MNHEY and CDR2 SVGAGI come from the germline V gene. V lost 8 bases and J lost 0, with 8 bases in between. This CDR3 region has 12 residues. This record belongs to a study of CD8 T cells in Susac syndrome. An input of roughly 0.5 to 1 ug of RNA was subjected to reverse transcription using random hexamers. One entry per CDR3 protein results from TCRdb running MiXCR on the immunoSEQ multiplex PCR reads. The table lists 250,000 to 300,000 distinct CDR3 sequences, about nine tenths of them singletons. This receptor was taken from a human donor with multiple sclerosis. This rearrangement joins TRBV6-5 to TRBJ2-7; D tentatively fits TRBD1 or TRBD2 (5 bases each). The specimen sequenced was CD8+ T cells from PBMCs. CDR3 DNA: TGTGCCAGCGTGGGGGACTCCTACGAGCAGTACTTC. Translation gives CASVGDSYEQYF.